This T cell receptor beta chain was captured by sequencing in a study of T cell responses to AZD1222 COVID-19 vaccine. The method was immunoSEQ multiplex PCR; TCRdb's version includes in-frame clones alone and lacks a portion of them. This table has about 140,000 clones, approximately 93% appearing once. J was trimmed by 4 bases and V by 9 bases; bases with no gene match: 11. The CDR3 spans 14 residues. Germline loops: CDR1 SEHNR, CDR2 FQNEAQ (reference sequence). Sequenced material: peripheral blood, taken on day 0 of MenACWY control vaccination. The TCR comes from an adult in good health. J is TRBJ2-7 and V is TRBV7-9; 8 bases agree with TRBD1. This CDR3 reads CARKGPRGLYEQYF. The DNA for the CDR3 is TGTGCCAGGAAGGGGCCCAGGGGGCTGTACGAGCAGTACTTC.